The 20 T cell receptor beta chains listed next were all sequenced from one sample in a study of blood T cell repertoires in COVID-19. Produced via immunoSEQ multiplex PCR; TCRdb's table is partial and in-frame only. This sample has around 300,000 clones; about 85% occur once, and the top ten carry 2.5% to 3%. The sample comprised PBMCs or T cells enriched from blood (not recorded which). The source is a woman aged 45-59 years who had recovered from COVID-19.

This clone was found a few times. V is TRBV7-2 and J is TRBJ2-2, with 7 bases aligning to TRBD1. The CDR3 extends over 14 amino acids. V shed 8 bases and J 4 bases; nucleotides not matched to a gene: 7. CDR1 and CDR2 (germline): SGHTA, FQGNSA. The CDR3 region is CASVQGTLTGELFF. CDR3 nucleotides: TGTGCCAGCGTACAGGGGACCCTCACCGGGGAGCTGTTTTTT. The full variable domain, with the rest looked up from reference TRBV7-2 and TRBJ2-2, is GAGVSQSPSNKVTEKGKDVELRCDPISGHTALYWYRQSLGQGLEFLIYFQGNSAPDKSGLPSDRFSAERTGGSVSTLTIQRTQQEDSAVYLCASVQGTLTGELFFGEGSRLTVL.

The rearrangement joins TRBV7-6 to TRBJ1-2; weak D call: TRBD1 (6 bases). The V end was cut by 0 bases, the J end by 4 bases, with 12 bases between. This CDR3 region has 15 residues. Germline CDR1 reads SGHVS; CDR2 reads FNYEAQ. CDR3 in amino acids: CASSLAGQGLYGYTF. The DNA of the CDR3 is TGTGCCAGCAGCTTAGCGGGTCAGGGGCTCTATGGCTACACCTTC. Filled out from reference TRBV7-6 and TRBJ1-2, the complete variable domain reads GAGVSQSPRYKVTKRGQDVALRCDPISGHVSLYWYRQALGQGPEFLTYFNYEAQQDKSGLPNDRFSAERPEGSISTLTIQRTEQRDSAMYRCASSLAGQGLYGYTFGSGTRLTVV.

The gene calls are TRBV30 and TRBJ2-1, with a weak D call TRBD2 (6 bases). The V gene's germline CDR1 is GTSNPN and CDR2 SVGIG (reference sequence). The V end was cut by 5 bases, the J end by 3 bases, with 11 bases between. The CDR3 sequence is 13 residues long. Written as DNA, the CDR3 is TGTGCCTGGGAGGAGGGCGGCTACAATGAGCAGTTCTTC. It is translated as CAWEEGGYNEQFF.

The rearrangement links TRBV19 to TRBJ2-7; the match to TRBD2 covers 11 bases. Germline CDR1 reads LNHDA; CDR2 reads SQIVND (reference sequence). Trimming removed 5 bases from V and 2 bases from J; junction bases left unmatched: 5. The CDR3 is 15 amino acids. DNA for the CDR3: TGTGCCAGTAGTCCTTCTAGCGGGGGGACCTACGAGCAGTACTTC. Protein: CASSPSSGGTYEQYF. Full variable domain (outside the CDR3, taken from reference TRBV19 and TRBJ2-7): DGGITQSPKYLFRKEGQNVTLSCEQNLNHDAMYWYRQDPGQGLRLIYYSQIVNDFQKGDIAEGYSVSREKKESFPLTVTSAQKNPTAFYLCASSPSSGGTYEQYFGPGTRLTVT.

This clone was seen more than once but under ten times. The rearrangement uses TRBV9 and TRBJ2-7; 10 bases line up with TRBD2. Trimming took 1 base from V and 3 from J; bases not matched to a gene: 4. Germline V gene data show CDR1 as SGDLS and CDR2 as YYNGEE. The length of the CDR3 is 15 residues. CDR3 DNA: TGTGCCAGCAGCGTAAGCGGGAGGGCGGGCTACGAGCAGTACTTC. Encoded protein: CASSVSGRAGYEQYF. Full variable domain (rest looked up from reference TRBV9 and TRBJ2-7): DSGVTQTPKHLITATGQRVTLRCSPRSGDLSVYWYQQSLDQGLQFLIQYYNGEERAKGNILERFSAQQFPDLHSELNLSSLELGDSALYFCASSVSGRAGYEQYFGPGTRLTVT.

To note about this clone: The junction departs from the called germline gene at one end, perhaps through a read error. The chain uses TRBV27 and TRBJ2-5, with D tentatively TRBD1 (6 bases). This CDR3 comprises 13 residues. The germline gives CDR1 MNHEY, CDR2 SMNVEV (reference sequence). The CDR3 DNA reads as TGTGCCAGCAGTTTTTGGGGACAAGGGACCCAGTACTTC. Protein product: CASSFWGQGTQYF.

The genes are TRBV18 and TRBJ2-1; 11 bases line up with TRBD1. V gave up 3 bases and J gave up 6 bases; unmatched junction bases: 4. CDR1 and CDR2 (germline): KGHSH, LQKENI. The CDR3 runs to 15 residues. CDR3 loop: CASSPSGTGGNEQFF. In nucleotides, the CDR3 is TGTGCCAGCTCACCCAGTGGGACAGGGGGCAATGAGCAGTTCTTC.

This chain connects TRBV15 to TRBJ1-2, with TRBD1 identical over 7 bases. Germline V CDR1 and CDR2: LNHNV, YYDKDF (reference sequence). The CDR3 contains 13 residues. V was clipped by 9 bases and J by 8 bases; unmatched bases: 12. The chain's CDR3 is CATKDRAREGYTF. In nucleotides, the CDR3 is TGTGCCACAAAAGACAGGGCTCGGGAAGGCTACACCTTC.

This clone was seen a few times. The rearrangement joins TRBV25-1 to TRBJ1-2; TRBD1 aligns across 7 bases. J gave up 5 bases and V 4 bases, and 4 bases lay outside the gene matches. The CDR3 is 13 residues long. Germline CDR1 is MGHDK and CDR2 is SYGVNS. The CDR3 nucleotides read TGTGCCAGCAGTGCGGCAGGGGGTTATGGCTACACCTTC. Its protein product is CASSAAGGYGYTF.

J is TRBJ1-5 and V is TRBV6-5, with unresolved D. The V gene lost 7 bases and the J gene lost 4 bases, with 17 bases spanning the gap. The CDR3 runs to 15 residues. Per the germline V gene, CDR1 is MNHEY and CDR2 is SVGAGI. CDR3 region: CASTSQVPLNQPQHF. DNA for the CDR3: TGTGCCAGCACTTCTCAGGTACCCTTGAATCAGCCCCAGCATTTT.

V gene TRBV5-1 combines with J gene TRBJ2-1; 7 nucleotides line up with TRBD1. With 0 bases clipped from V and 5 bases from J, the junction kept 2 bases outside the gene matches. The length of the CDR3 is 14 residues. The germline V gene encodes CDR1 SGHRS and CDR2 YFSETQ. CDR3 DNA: TGCGCCAGCAGCTTGGTTACAGGGGACAATGAGCAGTTCTTC. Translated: CASSLVTGDNEQFF.

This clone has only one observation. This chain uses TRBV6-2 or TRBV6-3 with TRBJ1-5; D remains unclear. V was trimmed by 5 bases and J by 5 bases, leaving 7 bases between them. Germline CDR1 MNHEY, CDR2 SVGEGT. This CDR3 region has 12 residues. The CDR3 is CASSPRDQPQHF. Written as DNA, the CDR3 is TGTGCCAGCAGTCCCCGGGATCAGCCCCAGCATTTT.

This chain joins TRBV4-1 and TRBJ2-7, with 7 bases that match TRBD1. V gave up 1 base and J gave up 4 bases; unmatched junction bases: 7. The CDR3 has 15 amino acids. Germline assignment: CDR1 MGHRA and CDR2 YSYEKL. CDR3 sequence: CASSQVTGARYEQYF. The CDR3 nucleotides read TGCGCCAGCAGCCAAGTTACAGGGGCTAGGTACGAGCAGTACTTC.

CDR3 in DNA: TGTGCCAGCTCGATTACAGAGTCCTACGAGCAGTACTTC. This translates into CASSITESYEQYF. The chain couples TRBV7-9 to TRBJ2-7; no clear D gene. Between the trimmed V and J ends, which lost 8 bases and 1 base, there was a span of 12 bases. Germline lookup yields CDR1 SEHNR and CDR2 FQNEAQ (reference sequence). The CDR3 sequence is 13 residues long.

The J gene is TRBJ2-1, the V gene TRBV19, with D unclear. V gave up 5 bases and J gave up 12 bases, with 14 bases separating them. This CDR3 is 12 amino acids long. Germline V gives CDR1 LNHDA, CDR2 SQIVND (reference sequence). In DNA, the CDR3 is TGTGCCAGTAGTCCCCGGTCTAGTCGGCAGTTCTTC. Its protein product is CASSPRSSRQFF.

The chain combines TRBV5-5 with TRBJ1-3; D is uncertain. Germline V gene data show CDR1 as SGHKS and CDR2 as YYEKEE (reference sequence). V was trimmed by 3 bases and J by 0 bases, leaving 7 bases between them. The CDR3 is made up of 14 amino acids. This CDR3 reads CASSYRGSGNTIYF. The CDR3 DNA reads TGTGCCAGCAGCTACCGGGGCTCTGGAAACACCATATATTTT.

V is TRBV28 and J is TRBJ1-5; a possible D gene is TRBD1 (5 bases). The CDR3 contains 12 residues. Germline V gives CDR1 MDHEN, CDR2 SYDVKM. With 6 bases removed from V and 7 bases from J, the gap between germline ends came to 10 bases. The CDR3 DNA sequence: TGTGCCAGCAGAACAGGAAACCAGCCCCAGCATTTT. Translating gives CASRTGNQPQHF.

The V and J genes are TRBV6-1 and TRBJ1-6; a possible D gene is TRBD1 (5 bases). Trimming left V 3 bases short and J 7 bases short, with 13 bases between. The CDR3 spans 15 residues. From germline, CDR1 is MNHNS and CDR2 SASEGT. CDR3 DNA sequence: TGTGCCAGCAGTGAGCGATCGGGGGGGAATTCACCCCTCCACTTT. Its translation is CASSERSGGNSPLHF.

Here the CDR3 reads CASSQAPPGANVLTF. DNA for the CDR3: TGCGCCAGCAGCCAAGCCCCTCCTGGGGCCAACGTCCTGACTTTC. The genes are TRBV4-3 and TRBJ2-6; D not resolved. Between the trimmed V and J ends, which lost 1 base and 2 bases, there was a span of 6 bases. Germline loops: CDR1 LGHNA, CDR2 YSLEER. This CDR3 has 15 residues.

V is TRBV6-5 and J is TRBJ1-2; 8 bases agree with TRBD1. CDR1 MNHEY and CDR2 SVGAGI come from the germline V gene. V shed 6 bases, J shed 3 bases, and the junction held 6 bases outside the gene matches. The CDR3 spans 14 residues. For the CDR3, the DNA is TGTGCCAGCAGGCCGACAGGGGACCACTATGGCTACACCTTC. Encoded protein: CASRPTGDHYGYTF.